The rows below give T cell receptor beta chains drawn from one sample of a study of blood T cell repertoires in COVID-19. Produced via immunoSEQ multiplex PCR; TCRdb's table is partial and in-frame only. The sample shows 130,000 or so clones, about 79% of them seen only once. The sample was PBMCs or T cells enriched from blood (not recorded which). The receptors originated from a man between 50 and 59 years old who had recovered from COVID-19. The CDR3 runs from the conserved cysteine through the conserved F or W. Fields, in order: J gene, V gene, clone size, D gene, CDR3 DNA, CDR3 protein. The D gene is left open where the match is weak. Clone size is not always given. Where it is, it says once, few, many or a class for expanded clones.

j_call: TRBJ1-2
v_call: TRBV2
clone_size: -
d_call: -
cdr3_nt: TGTGCCAGCAGTGAGCGTCCCTCACCGCTCTATGGCTACACCTTC
cdr3_aa: CASSERPSPLYGYTF

j_call: TRBJ1-5
v_call: TRBV24-1
clone_size: -
d_call: -
cdr3_nt: TGTGCCACCAGTGAGCACAGGGATAGCAATCAGCCCCAGCATTTT
cdr3_aa: CATSEHRDSNQPQHF

j_call: TRBJ2-3
v_call: TRBV27
clone_size: -
d_call: -
cdr3_nt: TGTGCCAGCAGTTTCGGCAGGGGCACAGATACGCAGTATTTT
cdr3_aa: CASSFGRGTDTQYF

j_call: TRBJ2-1
v_call: TRBV7-6
clone_size: -
d_call: TRBD1
cdr3_nt: TGTGCCAGCAGCTCCCGGACAGGGGAATCCTACAATGAGCAGTTCTTC
cdr3_aa: CASSSRTGESYNEQFF

j_call: TRBJ2-3
v_call: TRBV11-2
clone_size: -
d_call: -
cdr3_nt: TGTGCCAGCAGCTTAAGGTCGCGAGGGGATACGCAGTATTTT
cdr3_aa: CASSLRSRGDTQYF

j_call: TRBJ1-1
v_call: TRBV10-2
clone_size: few
d_call: TRBD1
cdr3_nt: TGCGCCAGCACCCCACAGGGGCCCACTGAAGCTTTCTTT
cdr3_aa: CASTPQGPTEAFF

j_call: TRBJ2-3
v_call: TRBV4-3
clone_size: -
d_call: TRBD2
cdr3_nt: TGCGCCAGCAGCCAAGCTAGCGGGGGGGCTCTTAGCACAGATACGCAGTATTTT
cdr3_aa: CASSQASGGALSTDTQYF

j_call: TRBJ2-1
v_call: TRBV10-3
clone_size: -
d_call: -
cdr3_nt: TGTGCCGTTGCCCGGGGGAAATCCTACAATGAGCAGTTCTTC
cdr3_aa: CAVARGKSYNEQFF

j_call: TRBJ1-6
v_call: TRBV5-1
clone_size: -
d_call: TRBD1
cdr3_nt: TGCGCCAGCAGCTGGACCGGGACAGGGCCGTCTTCACCCCTCCACTTT
cdr3_aa: CASSWTGTGPSSPLHF

j_call: TRBJ1-5
v_call: TRBV6-5
clone_size: -
d_call: -
cdr3_nt: TGTGCCAGCAGCACCGGGCGGGGGACCCATCAGCCCCAGCATTTT
cdr3_aa: CASSTGRGTHQPQHF

j_call: TRBJ1-4
v_call: TRBV28
clone_size: -
d_call: TRBD1
cdr3_nt: TGTGCCAGCAGTTCAGGGGGGAGTAATGAAAAACTGTTTTTT
cdr3_aa: CASSSGGSNEKLFF

j_call: TRBJ1-1
v_call: TRBV7-8
clone_size: few
d_call: TRBD1
cdr3_nt: TGTGCCAGCAGCCCAGACAGGGCGGAGGGCACTGAAGCTTTCTTT
cdr3_aa: CASSPDRAEGTEAFF

j_call: TRBJ2-7
v_call: TRBV9
clone_size: once
d_call: -
cdr3_nt: TGTGCCAGCAGCGTCACTAGGGACAACACATACGAGCAGTACTTC
cdr3_aa: CASSVTRDNTYEQYF

j_call: TRBJ1-2
v_call: TRBV28
clone_size: -
d_call: -
cdr3_nt: TGTGCCAGCAGTTTATCCGGCGGACTCTATGGCTACACCTTC
cdr3_aa: CASSLSGGLYGYTF

j_call: TRBJ1-3
v_call: TRBV13
clone_size: -
d_call: -
cdr3_nt: TGTGCCAGCAGCGCGTACAGGTCAGCCTCTGGAAACACCATATATTTT
cdr3_aa: CASSAYRSASGNTIYF

j_call: TRBJ2-1
v_call: TRBV19
clone_size: -
d_call: -
cdr3_nt: TGTGCCAGTAGTATCACAGGGCCGTTCAATGAGCAGTTCTTC
cdr3_aa: CASSITGPFNEQFF

j_call: TRBJ2-1
v_call: TRBV2
clone_size: -
d_call: TRBD2
cdr3_nt: TGTGCCAGCAGTGAGACTAGCGGGGTTTTGAAAGAGCAGTTCTTC
cdr3_aa: CASSETSGVLKEQFF

j_call: TRBJ2-1
v_call: TRBV5-1
clone_size: -
d_call: TRBD1
cdr3_nt: TGCGCCAGCAGCTTCGGACAGGACAATGAGCAGTTCTTC
cdr3_aa: CASSFGQDNEQFF

j_call: TRBJ2-2
v_call: TRBV6-5
clone_size: once
d_call: -
cdr3_nt: TGTGCCAGCAGCAGGGGGGAATCGGGCACCGGGGAGCTGTTTTTT
cdr3_aa: CASSRGESGTGELFF

j_call: TRBJ1-1
v_call: TRBV18
clone_size: -
d_call: -
cdr3_nt: TGTGCCAGCTCACCGACAGGAGGCACTGAAGCTTTCTTT
cdr3_aa: CASSPTGGTEAFF

j_call: TRBJ2-3
v_call: TRBV29-1
clone_size: -
d_call: -
cdr3_nt: TGCAGCGTTAGCTCGGGTAAGGCAGATACGCAGTATTTT
cdr3_aa: CSVSSGKADTQYF

j_call: TRBJ1-1
v_call: TRBV5-6
clone_size: -
d_call: -
cdr3_nt: TGTGCCAGCAGCTTCGGGGTGAGGAACACTGAAGCTTTCTTT
cdr3_aa: CASSFGVRNTEAFF

j_call: TRBJ2-3
v_call: TRBV6-2/TRBV6-3
clone_size: -
d_call: TRBD1
cdr3_nt: TGTGCCAGCAGTAACGGACAGGGGAGGGATACGCAGTATTTT
cdr3_aa: CASSNGQGRDTQYF

j_call: TRBJ2-1
v_call: TRBV4-3
clone_size: -
d_call: TRBD1
cdr3_nt: TGCGCCAGCAGCCAATTCCTCTTCGGGACAGGGCTCAATGAGCAGTTCTTC
cdr3_aa: CASSQFLFGTGLNEQFF

j_call: TRBJ1-1
v_call: TRBV9
clone_size: -
d_call: -
cdr3_nt: TGTGCCAGCAGCCCAGACAGCCAGAACACTGAAGCTTTCTTT
cdr3_aa: CASSPDSQNTEAFF

j_call: TRBJ2-5
v_call: TRBV7-7
clone_size: once
d_call: -
cdr3_nt: TGTGCTAGCAGCTCAGGGAGAGGGGGATGGACAGAGACCCAGTACTTC
cdr3_aa: CASSSGRGGWTETQYF

j_call: TRBJ2-2
v_call: TRBV7-9
clone_size: -
d_call: -
cdr3_nt: TGTGCCAGTTTACGCGCAGGGAAGGACACCGGGGAGCTGTTTTTT
cdr3_aa: CASLRAGKDTGELFF

j_call: TRBJ1-3
v_call: TRBV7-8
clone_size: -
d_call: TRBD1
cdr3_nt: TGTGCCAGCAGCTTAGCCCCCGGGACAGGAGGAAACACCATATATTTT
cdr3_aa: CASSLAPGTGGNTIYF

j_call: TRBJ2-6
v_call: TRBV9
clone_size: -
d_call: TRBD1
cdr3_nt: TGTGCCAGCAGCCCACGCAGAGGACAGGGTAGCTCTGGGGCCAACGTCCTGACTTTC
cdr3_aa: CASSPRRGQGSSGANVLTF

j_call: TRBJ1-3
v_call: TRBV7-2
clone_size: -
d_call: TRBD1
cdr3_nt: TGTGCCAGCAGCAAGGACAGGGCTGGAAACACCATATATTTT
cdr3_aa: CASSKDRAGNTIYF

j_call: TRBJ2-1
v_call: TRBV6-4
clone_size: -
d_call: TRBD2
cdr3_nt: TGTGCCAGCAGACTCCTCCGACTAGCGGGGGGGCTCTGCAATGAGCAGTTCTTC
cdr3_aa: CASRLLRLAGGLCNEQFF

j_call: TRBJ1-1
v_call: TRBV5-1
clone_size: -
d_call: -
cdr3_nt: TGCGCCAGCAGCATGGGACAGAACACTGAAGCTTTCTTT
cdr3_aa: CASSMGQNTEAFF

j_call: TRBJ1-6
v_call: TRBV3-1/TRBV3-2
clone_size: -
d_call: TRBD1
cdr3_nt: TGTGCCAGCAGCCGGGGCGGGGGACAGGGTTGGAATTCACCCCTCCACTTT
cdr3_aa: CASSRGGGQGWNSPLHF

j_call: TRBJ1-1
v_call: TRBV20-1
clone_size: many
d_call: -
cdr3_nt: TGCAGTGCTAGTTGGCGGATCGAAGCTTTCTTT
cdr3_aa: CSASWRIEAFF

j_call: TRBJ1-4
v_call: TRBV7-2
clone_size: -
d_call: TRBD1
cdr3_nt: TGTGCCAGCAGCTCCCGGACAGGGGTTAGGGAAAAACTGTTTTTT
cdr3_aa: CASSSRTGVREKLFF

j_call: TRBJ1-5
v_call: TRBV21-1
clone_size: -
d_call: -
cdr3_nt: TGTGCCAGCAGCAAATCAGGGCCTCAGCCCCAGCATTTT
cdr3_aa: CASSKSGPQPQHF

j_call: TRBJ1-2
v_call: TRBV6-5
clone_size: -
d_call: -
cdr3_nt: TGTGCCAGCGGGGCAGTAAGGAGCGCTAACTATGGCTACACCTTC
cdr3_aa: CASGAVRSANYGYTF

j_call: TRBJ1-1
v_call: TRBV6-5
clone_size: -
d_call: -
cdr3_nt: TGTGCCAGCAGTTACTCGGGGGAGGGGCGTCTAGGGGCTTTCTTT
cdr3_aa: CASSYSGEGRLGAFF

j_call: TRBJ1-2
v_call: TRBV18
clone_size: -
d_call: TRBD1
cdr3_nt: TGTGCCAGCTCACCACCGACAGGGACGGGCTACACCTTC
cdr3_aa: CASSPPTGTGYTF

j_call: TRBJ1-1
v_call: TRBV14
clone_size: few
d_call: -
cdr3_nt: TGTGCCAGCAGCCAGATTGGGGGGGGGAACACTGAAGCTTTCTTT
cdr3_aa: CASSQIGGGNTEAFF